Only one count was recorded for the clone carrying this T cell receptor (beta chain). The target antigen is unknown. Those who donated were healthy bone marrow donors. The sample belongs to a study of cytomegalovirus exposure and HLA in healthy donors. Study overall: HLA-typed donors were the source of about 85 million unique TCRs, which an early data release held.

PCR primers comprised 60 Vbeta and 13 Jbeta primers. Assay: immunoSEQ multiplex PCR; the TCRdb copy retains only in-frame clones and omits some. The sample has tens of thousands of clones; 73% are singletons. Trimming took 7 bases from V and 5 from J, leaving 26 bases between them. This CDR3 spans 17 amino acids. Germline-derived CDR1 and CDR2 are SNHLY and FYNNEI. Whole-study results and caveats: The authors later found TCR association rates varying by HLA locus, with DRB1 most and HLA-C fewest.

The genes are TRBV2 and TRBJ1-1, with D tentatively TRBD1 (6 bases). Sequencing used PBMCs. This clonotype was obtained from a man aged 45-65 years in good health and CMV-seronegative. This chain's CDR3 is CASIPKAGVISGTEAFF. The CDR3 coding sequence is TGTGCCAGCATCCCAAAGGCAGGGGTCATCTCGGGGACTGAAGCTTTCTTT.